A selection of T cell receptor beta chains follows, all from one sample in a study of T cell changes during pregnancy in multiple sclerosis. The assay was immunoSEQ multiplex PCR, and TCRdb's table has in-frame clones only and misses some. Among under 40,000 clones listed, approximately 91% were seen once. Material: CD4+ T cells from peripheral blood mononuclear cells, obtained in the second trimester of pregnancy. The receptors were gathered from a female donor with multiple sclerosis, enrolled in a pregnancy study. CDR3s leave out the opening cysteine and the closing phenylalanine or tryptophan. The order of the fields is V gene, J gene, CDR3 protein.

V gene: TRBV2
J gene: TRBJ1-1
CDR3 protein: ASSENVLRGGTEAF

V gene: TRBV11-2
J gene: TRBJ2-1
CDR3 protein: ASSLDYASYNEQF

V gene: TRBV5-1
J gene: TRBJ2-7
CDR3 protein: ASSVEPESYEQY

V gene: TRBV7-2
J gene: TRBJ2-1
CDR3 protein: ASSLAGSGARGSSYNEQF

V gene: TRBV18
J gene: TRBJ2-1
CDR3 protein: ASSPPSGSGDEQF

V gene: TRBV4-2
J gene: TRBJ1-5
CDR3 protein: ASSHGRQKNQPQH

V gene: TRBV27
J gene: TRBJ2-3
CDR3 protein: ASSPGSGTLTDTQY

V gene: TRBV5-1
J gene: TRBJ2-7
CDR3 protein: ASSFYERTSETYEQY

V gene: TRBV18
J gene: TRBJ2-1
CDR3 protein: ASSLLQGAFNEQF

V gene: TRBV9
J gene: TRBJ2-3
CDR3 protein: ASSLGLLTDTQY

V gene: TRBV4-1
J gene: TRBJ2-5
CDR3 protein: ASSPGPIAGGLAETQY

V gene: TRBV29-1
J gene: TRBJ2-7
CDR3 protein: SVLGTTVYGEQY

V gene: TRBV27
J gene: TRBJ1-2
CDR3 protein: ASSFSVRRDREIDGYT

V gene: TRBV18
J gene: TRBJ1-5
CDR3 protein: ASSPPDSYNQPQH

V gene: TRBV7-2
J gene: TRBJ1-4
CDR3 protein: ASSLAQGGNNEKLF

V gene: TRBV5-8
J gene: TRBJ1-5
CDR3 protein: ASSWGLQGGSNQPQH

V gene: TRBV7-2
J gene: TRBJ2-7
CDR3 protein: ASSLGTSGSAYEQY

V gene: TRBV5-4
J gene: TRBJ1-4
CDR3 protein: ASSLDQGAGELF

V gene: TRBV18
J gene: TRBJ2-2
CDR3 protein: ASSPTSGGNLNTGELF

V gene: TRBV5-6
J gene: TRBJ1-5
CDR3 protein: ASSPGTGDQPQH

V gene: TRBV11-1
J gene: TRBJ1-2
CDR3 protein: ASEPGTGVGGYT

V gene: TRBV7-8
J gene: TRBJ1-4
CDR3 protein: ASSLQGAWEKLF

V gene: TRBV19
J gene: TRBJ2-3
CDR3 protein: ASSRQSSTDTQY